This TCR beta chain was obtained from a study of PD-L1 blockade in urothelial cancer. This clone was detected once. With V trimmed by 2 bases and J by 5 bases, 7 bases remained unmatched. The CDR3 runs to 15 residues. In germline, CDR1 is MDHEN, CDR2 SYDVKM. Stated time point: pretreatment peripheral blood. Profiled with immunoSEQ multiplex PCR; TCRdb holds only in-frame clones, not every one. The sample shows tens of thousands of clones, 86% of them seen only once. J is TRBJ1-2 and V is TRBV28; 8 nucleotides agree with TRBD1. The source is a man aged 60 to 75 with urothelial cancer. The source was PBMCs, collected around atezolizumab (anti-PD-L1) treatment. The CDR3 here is CASSLQGATKYGYTF. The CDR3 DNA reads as TGTGCCAGCAGTTTACAGGGGGCAACGAAATATGGCTACACCTTC.